This TCR beta chain appears in the sequencing data of a study of T cell repertoires in cytomegalovirus infection. Worth noting for this clonotype: The antigen is not known.

TCRdb fed the reads into MiXCR, producing one record per CDR3 protein. The top ten clones hold 15% to 25% of a sample with hundreds of thousands of distinct CDR3 sequences, 25% to 35% of them seen once. CDR3 length equals 14 residues. Trimming removed 5 bases at V and 5 bases at J, with 15 bases between. Germline CDR1 is SGHAT and CDR2 is FQNNGV. The TCR comes from a human donor in good health (CMV status not recorded). Some clones in this sample may be carry-over from other donors' samples. The J gene is TRBJ2-5, the V gene TRBV11-2; D tentatively reads TRBD1 or TRBD2 (5 bases each). Sequencing used cultured PBMCs, obtained from culture after CMV antigen stimulation. DNA of the CDR3: TGTGCCAGCAGCCTCCAACGAGGGACGGAGACCCAGTACTTC. It encodes CASSLQRGTETQYF.